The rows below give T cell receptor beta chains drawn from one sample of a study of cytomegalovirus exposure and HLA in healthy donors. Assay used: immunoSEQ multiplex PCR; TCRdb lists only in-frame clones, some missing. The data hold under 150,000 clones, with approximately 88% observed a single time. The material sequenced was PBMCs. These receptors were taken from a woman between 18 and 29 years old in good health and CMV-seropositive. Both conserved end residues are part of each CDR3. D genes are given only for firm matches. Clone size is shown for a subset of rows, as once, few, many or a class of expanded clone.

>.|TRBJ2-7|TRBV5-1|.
TGCGCCAGCAGCGGAGAGGGATACGAGCAGTACTTC
CASSGEGYEQYF
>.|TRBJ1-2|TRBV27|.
TGTGCCAGCAGTCCCTTTGACAGGTTTAGCTATGGCTACACCTTC
CASSPFDRFSYGYTF
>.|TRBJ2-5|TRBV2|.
TGTGCCAGCATAGGAGGGGTTGGGGAGACCCAGTACTTC
CASIGGVGETQYF
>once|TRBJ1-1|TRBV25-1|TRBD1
TGTGCCAGCAGTGAGGCAGGGGGCCGGGGCACTGAAGCTTTCTTT
CASSEAGGRGTEAFF
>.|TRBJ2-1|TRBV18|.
TGTGCCAGCTCATCGGGACTGGGGCAATACAATGAGCAGTTCTTC
CASSSGLGQYNEQFF
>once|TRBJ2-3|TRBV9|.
TGTGCCAGCAGCGTAGCAGCGACTAGCACAGATACGCAGTATTTT
CASSVAATSTDTQYF
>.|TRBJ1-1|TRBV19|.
TGTGCCAGTACCTCCTCGGCGGCAGGGGTGGGGACTGAAGCTTTCTTT
CASTSSAAGVGTEAFF
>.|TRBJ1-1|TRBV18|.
TGTGCCAGCTCGCCGAACAGGGACACTGAAGCTTTCTTT
CASSPNRDTEAFF
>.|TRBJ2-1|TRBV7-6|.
TGTGCCAGCAGCTTATTTGATACTGTTCGAAGCTCCTACAATGAGCAGTTCTTC
CASSLFDTVRSSYNEQFF
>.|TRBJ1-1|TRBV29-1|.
TGCAGCGCGATGTGGACAGAGAACACTGAAGCTTTCTTT
CSAMWTENTEAFF
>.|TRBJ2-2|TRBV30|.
TGTGCCTGGAGTGTACTAGTAAACACCGGGGAGCTGTTTTTT
CAWSVLVNTGELFF
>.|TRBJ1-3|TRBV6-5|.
TGTGCCAGCAGAAAAGACACTGCTGGAAACACCATATATTTT
CASRKDTAGNTIYF
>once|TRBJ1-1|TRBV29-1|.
TGCAGCGGAGGACAGACGAACACTGAAGCTTTCTTT
CSGGQTNTEAFF
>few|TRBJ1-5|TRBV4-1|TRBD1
TGCGCCAGCAGCCAAGTCCGGGACAGGGATCAGCCCCAGCATTTT
CASSQVRDRDQPQHF
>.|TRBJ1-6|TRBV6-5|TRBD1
TGTGCCAGCAGCACGGGACAGGGTCCCCTCCACTTT
CASSTGQGPLHF
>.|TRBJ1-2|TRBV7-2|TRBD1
TGTGCCAGCAGCTTAAAGGGGGCTGAAGGCTACACCTTC
CASSLKGAEGYTF
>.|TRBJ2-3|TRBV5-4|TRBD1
TGTGCCAGCAGCGCACAGGGGGCTAGCACAGATACGCAGTATTTT
CASSAQGASTDTQYF
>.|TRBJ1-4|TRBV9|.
TGTGCCAGCATCCGGGGGGAAACGACGGGGAATGAAAAACTGTTTTTT
CASIRGETTGNEKLFF
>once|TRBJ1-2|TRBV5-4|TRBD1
TGTGCCAGCAGCTTGGTGCAGGGGGCCGTTTATGGCTACACCTTC
CASSLVQGAVYGYTF